A single sample is the source of the 22 T cell receptor beta chains below, sequenced in a study of patients and donors after allogeneic stem cell transplantation. TCRdb analysed the RT-PCR reads with MiXCR anew, one entry per CDR3 protein. The repertoire holds over 350,000 distinct CDR3 sequences, with 16% as singletons. Material for sequencing was blood, either unsorted or a sorted T cell fraction (not recorded which). The receptor set was obtained from a human donor who was either an allogeneic HSCT recipient or a stem cell or donor lymphocyte infusion donor (not recorded which). It is not recorded whose cells these are; they may come from a transplant donor.

The chain combines TRBV4-1 with TRBJ2-2, with 15 positions matching TRBD2. V shed 0 bases, J shed 5 bases, and the junction held 4 bases outside the gene matches. Germline lookup yields CDR1 MGHRA and CDR2 YSYEKL. The CDR3 is made up of 18 amino acids. DNA for the CDR3: TGCGCCAGCAGCCAAGAAGGACTAGCGGGAGGGGAGACCGGGGAGCTGTTTTTT. This encodes CASSQEGLAGGETGELFF.

This clonotype has a handful of counts. V usage is TRBV5-6 and J usage is TRBJ2-5, with TRBD1 matching over 7 bases. The trim removed 3 bases at V and 4 bases at J, leaving 6 bases unmatched. The CDR3 has 14 residues. Germline lookup yields CDR1 SGHDT and CDR2 YYEEEE. For the CDR3, the DNA is TGTGCCAGCAGCTACAGGGGCAGGGGAGAGACCCAGTACTTC. Translation: CASSYRGRGETQYF.

This rearrangement joins TRBV19 to TRBJ2-2, with TRBD2 identical over 7 bases. Germline values: CDR1 LNHDA, CDR2 SQIVND (reference sequence). The CDR3 totals 14 residues. The V segment lost 4 bases and the J segment 5 bases; nucleotides outside the gene matches: 4. CDR3 DNA sequence: TGTGCCAGTAGTACGGGGGGAGTAACCGGGGAGCTGTTTTTT. Residues: CASSTGGVTGELFF.

The J gene is TRBJ2-7, the V gene TRBV9; 11 bases are a match to TRBD1. Germline V gene lookup returns CDR1 SGDLS and CDR2 YYNGEE. The CDR3 covers 15 residues. V dropped 3 bases and J dropped 7; count of bases not matched to a gene: 9. The CDR3 protein is CASSAFPGQGDEQYF. CDR3 coding DNA: TGTGCCAGCAGCGCCTTTCCGGGACAGGGGGATGAGCAGTACTTC.

V is TRBV2 and J is TRBJ2-1; 9 bases match TRBD2. Germline CDR1 SNHLY, CDR2 FYNNEI. The CDR3 extends over 14 amino acids. V was pared by 7 bases and J by 8 bases, with 9 bases of the junction left unmatched. The CDR3 nucleotides are TGTGCCAGCACGAGGGCTAGCGGGATCCATGAGCAGTTCTTC. This sequence encodes CASTRASGIHEQFF.

In this sample, this clonotype turned up a few times. The chain joins TRBV5-6 to TRBJ2-7, with D possibly being TRBD1 or TRBD2 (5 bases each). Germline V gene sequence: CDR1 SGHDT, CDR2 YYEEEE. The CDR3 is 15 residues long. V was cut by 4 bases and J by 2 bases, with 16 bases left in between. The CDR3 sequence is CASSHPGPSTYEQYF. CDR3 in DNA: TGTGCCAGCAGCCATCCGGGACCTTCCACCTACGAGCAGTACTTC.

This clonotype was counted a few times. The chain uses TRBV10-3 and TRBJ1-2; D perhaps matches TRBD1 (6 bases). The CDR3 covers 15 residues. V dropped 7 bases and J dropped 4 bases, with 19 bases sitting between them. Per germline, CDR1 ENHRY and CDR2 SYGVKD. The CDR3 sequence: CAITGTPGLAYGYTF. Here the CDR3 DNA reads TGTGCCATCACCGGGACACCAGGACTTGCCTATGGCTACACCTTC.

This clonotype was counted only a few times. CDR3 sequence (DNA): TGTGCCAGTAGCAAACGGAACGACCGGTACCAAGAGACCCAGTACTTC. The encoded protein is CASSKRNDRYQETQYF. This sequence joins TRBV19 and TRBJ2-5; D is undetermined. The CDR3 runs 16 residues. In germline, CDR1 is LNHDA, CDR2 SQIVND (reference sequence). V was trimmed by 6 bases and J by 0 bases, leaving 17 bases between them.

Here the CDR3 reads CASSSGRAGSGELFF. DNA of the CDR3: TGTGCCAGCAGTAGCGGGAGGGCCGGGTCCGGGGAGCTGTTTTTT. The J gene is TRBJ2-2, the V gene TRBV6-2 or TRBV6-3; TRBD2 matches 10 bases. There are 15 residues in the CDR3. With V trimmed by 5 bases and J by 6 bases, 6 bases remained unmatched. Germline loops: CDR1 MNHEY, CDR2 SVGEGT.

The chain links TRBV2 to TRBJ2-5; D might be TRBD1 or TRBD2, each matching 5 bases. V was pared by 6 bases and J by 1 base, with 15 bases between. CDR1 and CDR2 from the germline V gene are SNHLY and FYNNEI. This CDR3 region has 15 residues. Here the CDR3 DNA reads TGTGCCAGCAGCTCCGGGACGGAGCTCCAAGAGACCCAGTACTTC. Translation gives CASSSGTELQETQYF.

This chain connects TRBV20-1 to TRBJ2-3; possibly TRBD1 for D (6 bases). This CDR3 region has 14 residues. With 6 bases removed from V and 1 base from J, the gap between germline ends came to 14 bases. Germline V CDR1 and CDR2: DFQATT, SNEGSKA (reference sequence). The CDR3 DNA reads TGCAGTGCCGTAGTGGGGGCTGGCACAGATACGCAGTATTTT. Residues: CSAVVGAGTDTQYF.

This clonotype was seen ten or more times. This sequence joins TRBV7-8 and TRBJ2-3, with D hard to call. Trimming shortened V by 0 bases and J by 13 bases, and 14 bases separated the two germline ends. There are 13 residues in the CDR3. Germline CDR1 is SGHVS and CDR2 is FQNEAQ. The CDR3 loop reads CASSLALGEKEYF. The CDR3 DNA reads as TGTGCCAGCAGCTTAGCGTTAGGAGAAAAGGAGTATTTT.

The rearrangement links TRBV13 to TRBJ1-1; TRBD1 might be the D (5 bases). V lost 4 bases to trimming and J lost 3 bases, with 15 bases between them. CDR3 length: 15 amino acids. Germline V gene data show CDR1 as PRHDT and CDR2 as FYEKMQ (reference sequence). This CDR3 reads CASSYLGRGDTEAFF. The CDR3 coding sequence is TGTGCCAGCAGCTACCTCGGGAGGGGTGACACTGAAGCTTTCTTT. The whole variable domain, remainder taken from reference TRBV13 and TRBJ1-1, is AAGVIQSPRHLIKEKRETATLKCYPIPRHDTVYWYQQGPGQDPQFLISFYEKMQSDKGSIPDRFSAQQFSDYHSELNMSSLELGDSALYFCASSYLGRGDTEAFFGQGTRLTVV.

The chain couples TRBV18 to TRBJ1-1, with D perhaps TRBD1 (5 bases). Germline V CDR1 and CDR2: KGHSH, LQKENI. CDR3 length: 14 amino acids. V was clipped by 5 bases and J by 1 base, with 11 bases between them. As DNA, the CDR3 is TGTGCCAGCTCAGGGGACGGGAGGAACACTGAAGCTTTCTTT. Translated: CASSGDGRNTEAFF.

This clonotype has just a few counts. The genes are TRBV11-2 and TRBJ2-1; 7 nucleotides agree with TRBD2. Trimming at V came to 1 base and at J to 1 base, leaving 7 bases not matched to a gene. The CDR3 spans 17 residues. Germline V gene lookup returns CDR1 SGHAT and CDR2 FQNNGV. The CDR3 here is CASSLGMWGGSYNEQFF. The CDR3 bases are TGTGCCAGCAGCTTAGGAATGTGGGGGGGGTCCTACAATGAGCAGTTCTTC.

The sample holds a few counts of this clonotype. This chain connects TRBV27 to TRBJ1-5; maybe TRBD1 (5 bases). V lost 8 bases to trimming and J lost 3 bases, with 14 bases between them. Per germline, CDR1 MNHEY and CDR2 SMNVEV (reference sequence). This CDR3 is 14 amino acids long. CDR3: CASWGGGPNQPQHF. The CDR3 DNA is TGTGCCAGCTGGGGGGGGGGACCCAATCAGCCCCAGCATTTT.

The chain carries TRBV2 and TRBJ2-7, with D uncertain. Per the germline V gene, CDR1 is SNHLY and CDR2 is FYNNEI. V lost 6 bases, J lost 5 bases, and 5 bases lay in between. The CDR3 runs 10 residues. CDR3 sequence reads: CASRGNEQYF. CDR3 DNA: TGTGCCAGCAGGGGGAACGAGCAGTACTTC.

This clonotype came up once. The rearrangement joins TRBV9 to TRBJ2-1; 7 positions agree with TRBD2. The CDR3 runs to 16 residues. CDR1 SGDLS and CDR2 YYNGEE come from the germline V gene. The V gene end was trimmed by 0 bases and the J gene end by 0 bases; junction bases not matched to a gene: 3. For the CDR3, the DNA is TGTGCCAGCAGCGTAGGCTGCGGGAGCTCCTACAATGAGCAGTTCTTC. This gives the protein CASSVGCGSSYNEQFF. The complete variable domain, with remaining parts taken from reference TRBV9 and TRBJ2-1, reads DSGVTQTPKHLITATGQRVTLRCSPRSGDLSVYWYQQSLDQGLQFLIQYYNGEERAKGNILERFSAQQFPDLHSELNLSSLELGDSALYFCASSVGCGSSYNEQFFGPGTRLTVL.

The sample holds a few counts of this clonotype. The genes are TRBV18 and TRBJ2-7; D is undetermined. In germline, CDR1 is KGHSH, CDR2 LQKENI. CDR3 length: 14 residues. Trimming removed 4 bases at V and 3 bases at J, with 13 bases between. CDR3 nucleotide sequence: TGTGCCAGCTCACAGGGTGTCTACCTCTACGAGCAGTACTTC. Its translation: CASSQGVYLYEQYF.

This clonotype has a count of ten or more. The genes are TRBV2 and TRBJ2-4; maybe TRBD1 (6 bases). V was shortened by 8 bases and J by 7 bases, with 18 bases between the two germline ends. The V gene's germline CDR1 is SNHLY and CDR2 FYNNEI. The CDR3 extends over 14 amino acids. DNA of the CDR3: TGTGCCAGCGGGGACACGGCAATGTGGAACATTCAGTACTTC. Its translation: CASGDTAMWNIQYF.

J is TRBJ2-1 and V is TRBV30; 11 nucleotides match TRBD2. The CDR3 sequence is 13 residues long. Germline V gene sequence: CDR1 GTSNPN, CDR2 SVGIG (reference sequence). Trimming removed 3 bases from V and 7 bases from J; junction bases left unmatched: 2. The CDR3 bases are TGTGCCTGGAGGGGACTAGCGGAGAATGAGCAGTTCTTC. Its translation: CAWRGLAENEQFF.

This clonotype has a handful of counts. This chain links TRBV10-3 with TRBJ1-5, with 10 nucleotides matching TRBD1. V lost 4 bases to trimming and J lost 3 bases; unmatched junction nucleotides: 3. Germline assignment: CDR1 ENHRY and CDR2 SYGVKD. The CDR3 has 15 residues. The CDR3, as DNA: TGTGCCATCAGTGGGACAGGGGGGAACAATCAGCCCCAGCATTTT. This codes for CAISGTGGNNQPQHF.